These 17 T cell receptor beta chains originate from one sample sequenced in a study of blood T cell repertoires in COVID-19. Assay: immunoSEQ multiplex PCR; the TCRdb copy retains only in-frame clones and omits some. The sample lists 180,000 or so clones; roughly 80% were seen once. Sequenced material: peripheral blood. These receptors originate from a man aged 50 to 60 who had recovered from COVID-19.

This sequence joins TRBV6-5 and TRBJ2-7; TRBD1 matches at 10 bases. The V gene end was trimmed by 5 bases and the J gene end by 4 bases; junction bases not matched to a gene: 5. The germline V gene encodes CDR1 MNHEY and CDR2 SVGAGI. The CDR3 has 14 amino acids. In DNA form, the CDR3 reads TGTGCCAGCAGTCCTTTGGACAGGGGGTACGAGCAGTACTTC. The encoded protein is CASSPLDRGYEQYF.

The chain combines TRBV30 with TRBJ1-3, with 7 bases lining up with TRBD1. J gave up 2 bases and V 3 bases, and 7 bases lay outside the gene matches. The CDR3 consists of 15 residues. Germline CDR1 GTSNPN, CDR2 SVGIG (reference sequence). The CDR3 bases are TGTGCCTGGAGCCACCTCACAGGGGCTGGAAACACCATATATTTT. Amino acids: CAWSHLTGAGNTIYF.

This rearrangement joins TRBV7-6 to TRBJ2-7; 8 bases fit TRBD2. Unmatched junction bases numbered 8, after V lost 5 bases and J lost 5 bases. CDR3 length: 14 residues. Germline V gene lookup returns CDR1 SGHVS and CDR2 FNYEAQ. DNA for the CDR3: TGTGCCAGCAGCACCCCGGGACTAGAAAACGAGCAGTACTTC. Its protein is CASSTPGLENEQYF. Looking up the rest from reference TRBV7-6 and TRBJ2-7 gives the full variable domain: GAGVSQSPRYKVTKRGQDVALRCDPISGHVSLYWYRQALGQGPEFLTYFNYEAQQDKSGLPNDRFSAERPEGSISTLTIQRTEQRDSAMYRCASSTPGLENEQYFGPGTRLTVT.

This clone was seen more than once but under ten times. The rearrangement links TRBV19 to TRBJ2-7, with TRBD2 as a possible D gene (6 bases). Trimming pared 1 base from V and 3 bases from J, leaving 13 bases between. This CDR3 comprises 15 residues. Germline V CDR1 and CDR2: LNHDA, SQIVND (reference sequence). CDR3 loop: CASSIARGQGYEQYF. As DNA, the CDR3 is TGTGCCAGTAGTATAGCGCGGGGTCAGGGCTACGAGCAGTACTTC.

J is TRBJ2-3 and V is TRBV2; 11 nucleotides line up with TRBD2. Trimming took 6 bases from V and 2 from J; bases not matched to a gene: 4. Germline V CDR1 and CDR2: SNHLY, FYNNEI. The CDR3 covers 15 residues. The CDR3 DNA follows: TGTGCCAGCAGGACTAGCGGGACGTTCACAGATACGCAGTATTTT. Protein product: CASRTSGTFTDTQYF.

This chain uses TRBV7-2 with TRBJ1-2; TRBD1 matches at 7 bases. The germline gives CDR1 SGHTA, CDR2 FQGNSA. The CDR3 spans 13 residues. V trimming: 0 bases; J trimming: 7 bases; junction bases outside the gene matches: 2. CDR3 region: CASSLAGGSGYTF. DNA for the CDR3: TGTGCCAGCAGCTTAGCAGGGGGCAGTGGCTACACCTTC.

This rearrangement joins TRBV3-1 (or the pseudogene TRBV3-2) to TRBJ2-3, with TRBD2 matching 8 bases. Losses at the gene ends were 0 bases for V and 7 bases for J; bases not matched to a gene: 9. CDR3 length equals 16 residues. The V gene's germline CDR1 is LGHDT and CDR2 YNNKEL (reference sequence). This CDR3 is CASSQEFSGGGHTQYF. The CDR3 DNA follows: TGTGCCAGCAGCCAAGAATTCTCGGGAGGGGGTCATACGCAGTATTTT.

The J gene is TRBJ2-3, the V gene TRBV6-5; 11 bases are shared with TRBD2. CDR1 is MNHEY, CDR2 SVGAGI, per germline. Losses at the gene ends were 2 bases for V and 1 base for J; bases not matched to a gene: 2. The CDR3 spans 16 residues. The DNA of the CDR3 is TGTGCCAGCAGTTACATGACTAGCGGGGGCACAGATACGCAGTATTTT. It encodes CASSYMTSGGTDTQYF.

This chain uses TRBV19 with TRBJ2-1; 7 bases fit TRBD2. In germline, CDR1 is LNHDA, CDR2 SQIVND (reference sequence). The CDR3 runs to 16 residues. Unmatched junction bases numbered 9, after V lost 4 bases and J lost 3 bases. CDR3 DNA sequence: TGTGCCAGTAGTACCTCTGGGGGGAGGGACTACAATGAGCAGTTCTTC. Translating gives CASSTSGGRDYNEQFF.

The CDR3 bases are TGTGCCATCACTAAGGGACAGGGGATTTACACCTTC. Translating it yields CAITKGQGIYTF. The chain uses TRBV10-3 and TRBJ1-2; TRBD1 aligns across 10 bases. CDR3 length equals 12 residues. Trimming cost V 7 bases and J 11 bases; bases outside gene matches: 7. Germline V lookup: CDR1 ENHRY, CDR2 SYGVKD.

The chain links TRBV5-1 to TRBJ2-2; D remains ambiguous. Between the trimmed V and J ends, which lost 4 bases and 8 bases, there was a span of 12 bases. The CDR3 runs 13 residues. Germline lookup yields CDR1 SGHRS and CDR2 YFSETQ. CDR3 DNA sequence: TGCGCCAGCAGCCCCGCTTCGGTTGGGGAGCTGTTTTTT. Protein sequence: CASSPASVGELFF. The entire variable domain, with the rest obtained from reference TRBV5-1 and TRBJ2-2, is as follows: KAGVTQTPRYLIKTRGQQVTLSCSPISGHRSVSWYQQTPGQGLQFLFEYFSETQRNKGNFPGRFSGRQFSNSRSEMNVSTLELGDSALYLCASSPASVGELFFGEGSRLTVL.

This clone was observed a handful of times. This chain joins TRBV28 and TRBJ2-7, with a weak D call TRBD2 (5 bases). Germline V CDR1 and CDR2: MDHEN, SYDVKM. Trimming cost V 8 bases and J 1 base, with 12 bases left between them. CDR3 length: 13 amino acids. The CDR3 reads CASGLPGSYEQYF. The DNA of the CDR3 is TGTGCCAGCGGGCTACCGGGGTCCTACGAGCAGTACTTC.

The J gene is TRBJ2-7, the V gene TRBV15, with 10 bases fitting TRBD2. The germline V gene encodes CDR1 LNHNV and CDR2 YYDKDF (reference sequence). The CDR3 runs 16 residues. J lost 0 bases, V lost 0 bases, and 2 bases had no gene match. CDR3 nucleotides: TGTGCCACCAGCAGAGAGGCTAGCGGGAGCTCCTACGAGCAGTACTTC. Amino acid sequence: CATSREASGSSYEQYF. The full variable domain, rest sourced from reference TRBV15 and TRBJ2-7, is DAMVIQNPRYQVTQFGKPVTLSCSQTLNHNVMYWYQQKSSQAPKLLFHYYDKDFNNEADTPDNFQSRRPNTSFCFLDIRSPGLGDTAMYLCATSREASGSSYEQYFGPGTRLTVT.

The CDR3 DNA is TGTGCCAGTAGTCCCAGGACACGGGGAAACACCATATATTTT. Protein: CASSPRTRGNTIYF. The chain joins TRBV19 to TRBJ1-3; D is perhaps TRBD1 (5 bases). CDR1 is LNHDA and CDR2 is SQIVND in the germline V gene (reference sequence). V was shortened by 5 bases and J by 4 bases, with 12 bases between the two germline ends. There are 14 residues in the CDR3. Variable domain in full (rest from reference TRBV19 and TRBJ1-3): DGGITQSPKYLFRKEGQNVTLSCEQNLNHDAMYWYRQDPGQGLRLIYYSQIVNDFQKGDIAEGYSVSREKKESFPLTVTSAQKNPTAFYLCASSPRTRGNTIYFGEGSWLTVV.

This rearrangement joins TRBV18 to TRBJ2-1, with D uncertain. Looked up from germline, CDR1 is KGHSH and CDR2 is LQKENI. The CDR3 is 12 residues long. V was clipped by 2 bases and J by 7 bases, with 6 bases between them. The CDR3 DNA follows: TGTGCCAGCTCACCATCGAGAAATGAGCAGTTCTTC. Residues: CASSPSRNEQFF.

The CDR3 region is CASTKLAGTYNEQFF. CDR3 sequence (DNA): TGTGCCAGCACCAAACTAGCGGGGACCTACAATGAGCAGTTCTTC. The genes are TRBV28 and TRBJ2-1, with 10 positions matching TRBD2. V lost 7 bases to trimming and J lost 2 bases; unmatched junction nucleotides: 5. The CDR3 runs to 15 residues. Germline V gene data show CDR1 as MDHEN and CDR2 as SYDVKM.

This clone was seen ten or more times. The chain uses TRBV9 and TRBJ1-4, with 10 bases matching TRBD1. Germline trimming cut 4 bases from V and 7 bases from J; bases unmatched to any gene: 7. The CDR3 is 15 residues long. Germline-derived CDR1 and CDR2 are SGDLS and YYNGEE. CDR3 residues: CASSTRTGGSEKLFF. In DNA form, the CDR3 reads TGTGCCAGCAGCACAAGGACAGGGGGGAGTGAAAAACTGTTTTTT.